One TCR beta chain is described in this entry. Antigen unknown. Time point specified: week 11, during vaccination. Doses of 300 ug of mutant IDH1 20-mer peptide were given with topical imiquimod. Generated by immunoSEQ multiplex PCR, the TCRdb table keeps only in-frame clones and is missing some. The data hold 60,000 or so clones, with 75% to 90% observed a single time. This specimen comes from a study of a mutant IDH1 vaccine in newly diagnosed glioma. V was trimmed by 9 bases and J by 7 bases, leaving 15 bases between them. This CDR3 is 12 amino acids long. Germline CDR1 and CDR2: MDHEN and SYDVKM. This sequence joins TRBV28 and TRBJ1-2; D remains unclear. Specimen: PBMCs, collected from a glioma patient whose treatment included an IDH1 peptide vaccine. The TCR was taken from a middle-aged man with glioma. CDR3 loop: CASFLRASGYTF. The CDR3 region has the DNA TGTGCCAGTTTCCTGAGGGCTTCTGGCTACACCTTC.